These T cell receptor beta chains were read from a single sample in a study of blood T cell repertoires in COVID-19. TCRdb keeps only in-frame clones here, not all; method: immunoSEQ multiplex PCR. The sample has around 340,000 clones; about nine tenths are singletons. The sample taken for sequencing was peripheral blood. These receptors all stem from a woman aged 55-70 years with COVID-19, enrolled during active disease. Both conserved end residues are part of each CDR3. The D gene is left open where the match is weak. Some rows have no size entry. The others give once, few or many, or a class for an expanded clone.

CDR3 DNA: TGTGCCAGCGGGCTCCGGGCAGGGGGCCATGGCTACACCTTC
CDR3 protein: CASGLRAGGHGYTF
D gene: TRBD1
J gene: TRBJ1-2
clone size: NA
V gene: TRBV28

CDR3 DNA: TGTGCCAGCAGTGAGCCTAAACTAGCGGGGGGACAAGAGACCCAGTACTTC
CDR3 protein: CASSEPKLAGGQETQYF
D gene: TRBD2
J gene: TRBJ2-5
clone size: NA
V gene: TRBV2

CDR3 DNA: TGTGCCAGCAGTTCCCCCCTCACCGGGGAGCTGTTTTTT
CDR3 protein: CASSSPLTGELFF
D gene: NA
J gene: TRBJ2-2
clone size: few
V gene: TRBV12-3/TRBV12-4

CDR3 DNA: TGTGCCAGCAGCTTACTAGCGGGGACCCGCACAGATACGCAGTATTTT
CDR3 protein: CASSLLAGTRTDTQYF
D gene: TRBD2
J gene: TRBJ2-3
clone size: NA
V gene: TRBV11-1

CDR3 DNA: TGTGCCAGCAGCGTAGCTTGGACAGGGTCGGCTGAAGCTTTCTTT
CDR3 protein: CASSVAWTGSAEAFF
D gene: TRBD1
J gene: TRBJ1-1
clone size: NA
V gene: TRBV9

CDR3 DNA: TGCGCCAGCAGCTTGGGATTCGGGGATGGCTACACCTTC
CDR3 protein: CASSLGFGDGYTF
D gene: NA
J gene: TRBJ1-2
clone size: NA
V gene: TRBV5-1

CDR3 DNA: TGTGCCAGCAGTGAATTCGGAAACAGGGACGTCTATGGCTACACCTTC
CDR3 protein: CASSEFGNRDVYGYTF
D gene: NA
J gene: TRBJ1-2
clone size: NA
V gene: TRBV6-1

CDR3 DNA: TGTGCCAGCAGTCTAGCGGGGGGGCGAGAGACCCAGTACTTC
CDR3 protein: CASSLAGGRETQYF
D gene: TRBD2
J gene: TRBJ2-5
clone size: NA
V gene: TRBV28

CDR3 DNA: TGCGCCAGCAGCTTACAGGGGTCACTGAACACTGAAGCTTTCTTT
CDR3 protein: CASSLQGSLNTEAFF
D gene: TRBD1
J gene: TRBJ1-1
clone size: NA
V gene: TRBV5-1

CDR3 DNA: TGTGCCAGTATTAGCGGGCCCGGCTCCTACAATGAGCAGTTCTTC
CDR3 protein: CASISGPGSYNEQFF
D gene: TRBD2
J gene: TRBJ2-1
clone size: NA
V gene: TRBV6-5

CDR3 DNA: TGCAGCGTTGAAGATACCCAGGGGCACTATGGCTACACCTTC
CDR3 protein: CSVEDTQGHYGYTF
D gene: NA
J gene: TRBJ1-2
clone size: NA
V gene: TRBV29-1

CDR3 DNA: TGTGCCAGCAGCCCCTTCAGGGTCCCCGAAACTGAAGCTTTCTTT
CDR3 protein: CASSPFRVPETEAFF
D gene: NA
J gene: TRBJ1-1
clone size: NA
V gene: TRBV14

CDR3 DNA: TGCGCCAGCAGCTTGTCGGCGGCGTCCAATGAAAAACTGTTTTTT
CDR3 protein: CASSLSAASNEKLFF
D gene: NA
J gene: TRBJ1-4
clone size: NA
V gene: TRBV5-1

CDR3 DNA: TGTGCCAGCAGCTTTCTAGGTAGCAATCAGCCCCAGCATTTT
CDR3 protein: CASSFLGSNQPQHF
D gene: NA
J gene: TRBJ1-5
clone size: NA
V gene: TRBV7-9

CDR3 DNA: TGTGCCAGCAGCTCCCCAGGGCTCAACTCTGGAAACACCATATATTTT
CDR3 protein: CASSSPGLNSGNTIYF
D gene: NA
J gene: TRBJ1-3
clone size: few
V gene: TRBV7-9

CDR3 DNA: TGTGCCAGCAGCCAAGTGCAGGTCACTGAAGCTTTCTTT
CDR3 protein: CASSQVQVTEAFF
D gene: NA
J gene: TRBJ1-1
clone size: NA
V gene: TRBV3-1/TRBV3-2

CDR3 DNA: TGTGCCAGTAGATGGACAGGGGCCCCCTCTGGGGCCAACGTCCTGACTTTC
CDR3 protein: CASRWTGAPSGANVLTF
D gene: TRBD1
J gene: TRBJ2-6
clone size: NA
V gene: TRBV19

CDR3 DNA: TGTGCCAGCTCCGACTACCAAGAGACCCAGTACTTC
CDR3 protein: CASSDYQETQYF
D gene: NA
J gene: TRBJ2-5
clone size: once
V gene: TRBV19

CDR3 DNA: TGTGCCAGCAGTTCATGGACAGGGTACGAGCAGTTCTTC
CDR3 protein: CASSSWTGYEQFF
D gene: TRBD1
J gene: TRBJ2-1
clone size: NA
V gene: TRBV6-5

CDR3 DNA: TGTGCCAGTAGTATGGGGACAGCCGGCAATCAGCCCCAGCATTTT
CDR3 protein: CASSMGTAGNQPQHF
D gene: TRBD1
J gene: TRBJ1-5
clone size: NA
V gene: TRBV19

CDR3 DNA: TGTGCCAGCAGGGGCGGGGGATGGGCCACCGGGGAGCTGTTTTTT
CDR3 protein: CASRGGGWATGELFF
D gene: TRBD2
J gene: TRBJ2-2
clone size: NA
V gene: TRBV3-1/TRBV3-2

CDR3 DNA: TGCGCCAGCAGCCAAAAGGGGCCGAACACTGAAGCTTTCTTT
CDR3 protein: CASSQKGPNTEAFF
D gene: NA
J gene: TRBJ1-1
clone size: NA
V gene: TRBV4-1

CDR3 DNA: TGCGCCAGCAGTGGGATATCAGGACAGAAGAAATCCTATAATTCACCCCTCCACTTT
CDR3 protein: CASSGISGQKKSYNSPLHF
D gene: NA
J gene: TRBJ1-6
clone size: NA
V gene: TRBV10-1

CDR3 DNA: TGTGCCAGCAGCTTAAACCCCCCCCCGAGCGGGACGCAGTATTTT
CDR3 protein: CASSLNPPPSGTQYF
D gene: NA
J gene: TRBJ2-3
clone size: NA
V gene: TRBV7-3

CDR3 DNA: TGTGCCAGCAACCCACCGGGGAGGCGTGAAGCTTTCTTT
CDR3 protein: CASNPPGRREAFF
D gene: NA
J gene: TRBJ1-1
clone size: NA
V gene: TRBV28

CDR3 DNA: TGTGCCAGCAGCCCACGAGACAGGGGGGGGACTGAAGCTTTCTTT
CDR3 protein: CASSPRDRGGTEAFF
D gene: TRBD1
J gene: TRBJ1-1
clone size: NA
V gene: TRBV9

CDR3 DNA: TGTGCCTGGTCTTGGCAGGGTTGGCAGCCCCAGCATTTT
CDR3 protein: CAWSWQGWQPQHF
D gene: NA
J gene: TRBJ1-5
clone size: NA
V gene: TRBV30

CDR3 DNA: TGTGCCAGCAGCGTAACAGGGTCGCGGACTGAAGCTTTCTTT
CDR3 protein: CASSVTGSRTEAFF
D gene: NA
J gene: TRBJ1-1
clone size: NA
V gene: TRBV9

CDR3 DNA: TGCGCCAGCAGTTTGGGACAGGGGGTGAACGAAAAACTGTTTTTT
CDR3 protein: CASSLGQGVNEKLFF
D gene: TRBD1
J gene: TRBJ1-4
clone size: NA
V gene: TRBV5-1

CDR3 DNA: TGTGCCAGCAGTTTATCCAGGGTGGATGAAAAACTGTTTTTT
CDR3 protein: CASSLSRVDEKLFF
D gene: NA
J gene: TRBJ1-4
clone size: few
V gene: TRBV28

CDR3 DNA: TGTGCCAGTAGTGTCAACAGGGGGCGATTAGAAAAACTGTTTTTT
CDR3 protein: CASSVNRGRLEKLFF
D gene: TRBD1
J gene: TRBJ1-4
clone size: NA
V gene: TRBV19

CDR3 DNA: TGTGCCAGCAGCTTCGACGAGCAGTACTTC
CDR3 protein: CASSFDEQYF
D gene: NA
J gene: TRBJ2-7
clone size: NA
V gene: TRBV5-6

CDR3 DNA: TGTGCCAGCAGGCGGGGGGGAGGGACCGGGGAGCTGTTTTTT
CDR3 protein: CASRRGGGTGELFF
D gene: TRBD2
J gene: TRBJ2-2
clone size: NA
V gene: TRBV25-1

CDR3 DNA: TGTGCCAGTAGTATGGGACAGGGGCAAACTGAAGCTTTCTTT
CDR3 protein: CASSMGQGQTEAFF
D gene: TRBD1
J gene: TRBJ1-1
clone size: few
V gene: TRBV19

CDR3 DNA: TGTGCCAGCAGCCACGCAACCGCGGAGACGCAGTATTTT
CDR3 protein: CASSHATAETQYF
D gene: NA
J gene: TRBJ2-3
clone size: NA
V gene: TRBV3-1/TRBV3-2

CDR3 DNA: TGTGCCAGCAGTCCGGGACAGGGTTACAATGAGCAGTTCTTC
CDR3 protein: CASSPGQGYNEQFF
D gene: TRBD1
J gene: TRBJ2-1
clone size: NA
V gene: TRBV2

CDR3 DNA: TGCAGCGTTGAAGACAAGGGGGCGCATGGCTACACCTTC
CDR3 protein: CSVEDKGAHGYTF
D gene: TRBD1
J gene: TRBJ1-2
clone size: NA
V gene: TRBV29-1

CDR3 DNA: TGTGCCAGCAGCGTTACCGGGACAGGGGACGAAAAACTGTTTTTT
CDR3 protein: CASSVTGTGDEKLFF
D gene: TRBD1
J gene: TRBJ1-4
clone size: NA
V gene: TRBV9

CDR3 DNA: TGTGCCAGCAGCCTTTGGACAGGGCCCCCTGGAAACACCATATATTTT
CDR3 protein: CASSLWTGPPGNTIYF
D gene: TRBD1
J gene: TRBJ1-3
clone size: NA
V gene: TRBV5-4

CDR3 DNA: TGTGCCAGTAGTAAGCAGGGGAGCACAGATACGCAGTATTTT
CDR3 protein: CASSKQGSTDTQYF
D gene: NA
J gene: TRBJ2-3
clone size: NA
V gene: TRBV19